This T cell receptor beta chain originates from a study of blood T cell repertoires in COVID-19. Across the whole study: Sites across the United States, Italy and Spain contributed samples from acute and convalescent COVID-19. Sources were T cells, B-cell-depleted T cells, or PBMCs; the material itself was cDNA or gDNA.

Original methodology: By means of reference gene primer amplification, nucleated cell counts were estimated. The data were produced by immunoSEQ multiplex PCR, yet TCRdb's version contains in-frame clones alone and is incomplete. V, J and clone size were drawn from that table, and D and trimming were deduced from the DNA. The data contain 95,000 to 100,000 clones, about four fifths of them singletons. V was pared by 3 bases and J by 2 bases, with 12 bases between. Germline CDR1 and CDR2: SGDLS and YYNGEE. The CDR3 sequence is 15 residues long. The receptor comes from a woman aged 55-69 years with acute or convalescent COVID-19. Sequencing was performed on peripheral blood. The chain couples TRBV9 to TRBJ1-3; TRBD1 might be the D (6 bases). In nucleotides, the CDR3 is TGTGCCAGCAGCGACGCCGGGACACCTGGAAACACCATATATTTT. Translating it yields CASSDAGTPGNTIYF.